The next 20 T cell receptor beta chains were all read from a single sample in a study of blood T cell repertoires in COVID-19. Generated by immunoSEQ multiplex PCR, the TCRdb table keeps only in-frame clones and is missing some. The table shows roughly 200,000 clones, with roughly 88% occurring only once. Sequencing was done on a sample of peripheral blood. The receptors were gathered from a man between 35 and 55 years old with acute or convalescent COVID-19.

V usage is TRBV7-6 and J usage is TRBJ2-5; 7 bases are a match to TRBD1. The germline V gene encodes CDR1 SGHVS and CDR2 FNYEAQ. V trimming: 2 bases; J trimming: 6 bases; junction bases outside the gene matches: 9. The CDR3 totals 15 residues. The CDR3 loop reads CASSLKGGPWKTQYF. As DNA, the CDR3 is TGTGCCAGCAGCTTAAAAGGGGGCCCTTGGAAGACCCAGTACTTC.

This CDR3 is CASSLLLASSYNEQFF. CDR3 sequence (DNA): TGTGCCAGCAGCTTGCTATTGGCTAGCTCCTACAATGAGCAGTTCTTC. The V call is TRBV5-6, the J call TRBJ2-1; D remains unclear. Germline V gene data show CDR1 as SGHDT and CDR2 as YYEEEE. The CDR3 loop spans 16 amino acids. Trimming stripped 1 base from V and 0 bases from J, with 11 bases between.

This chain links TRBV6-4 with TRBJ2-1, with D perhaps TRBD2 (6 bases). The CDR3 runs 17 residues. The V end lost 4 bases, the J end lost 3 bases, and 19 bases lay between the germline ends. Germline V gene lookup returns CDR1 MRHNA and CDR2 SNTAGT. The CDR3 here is CASSAPPGTANYNEQFF. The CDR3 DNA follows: TGTGCCAGCAGTGCCCCACCCGGGACTGCTAACTACAATGAGCAGTTCTTC.

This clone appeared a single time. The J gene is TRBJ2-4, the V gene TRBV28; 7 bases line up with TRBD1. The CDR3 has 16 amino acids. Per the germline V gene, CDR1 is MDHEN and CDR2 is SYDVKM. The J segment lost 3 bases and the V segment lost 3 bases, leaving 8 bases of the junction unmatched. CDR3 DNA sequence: TGTGCCAGCAGTTTTAGACAGGGAAGGAACAAAAACATTCAGTACTTC. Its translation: CASSFRQGRNKNIQYF.

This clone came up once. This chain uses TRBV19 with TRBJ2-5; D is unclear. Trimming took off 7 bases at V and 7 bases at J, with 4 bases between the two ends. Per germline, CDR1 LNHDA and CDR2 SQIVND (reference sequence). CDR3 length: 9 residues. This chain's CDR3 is CASIRTQYF. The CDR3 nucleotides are TGTGCCAGTATTCGGACCCAGTACTTC.

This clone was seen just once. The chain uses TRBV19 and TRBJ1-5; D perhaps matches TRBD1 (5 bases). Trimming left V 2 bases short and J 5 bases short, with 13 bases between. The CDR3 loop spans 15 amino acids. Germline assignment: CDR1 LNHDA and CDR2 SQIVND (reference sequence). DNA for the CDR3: TGTGCCAGTAGTATATCCTCCGGGGGTTATCAGCCCCAGCATTTT. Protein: CASSISSGGYQPQHF.

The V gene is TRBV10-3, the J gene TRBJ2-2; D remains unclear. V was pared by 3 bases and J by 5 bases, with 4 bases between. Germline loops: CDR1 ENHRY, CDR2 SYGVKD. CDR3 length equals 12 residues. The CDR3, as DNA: TGTGCCATCAGTGAACTTACCGGGGAGCTGTTTTTT. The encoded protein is CAISELTGELFF.

The CDR3 protein is CASSQAMDTYNSPLHF. DNA of the CDR3: TGTGCCAGCAGCCAAGCAATGGACACCTATAATTCACCCCTCCACTTT. The V and J genes are TRBV3-1 (or the pseudogene TRBV3-2) and TRBJ1-6, with D possibly matching TRBD1 (5 bases). Trimming pared 1 base from V and 2 bases from J, leaving 9 bases between. This CDR3 is 16 amino acids long. Germline CDR1 is LGHDT and CDR2 is YNNKEL (reference sequence).

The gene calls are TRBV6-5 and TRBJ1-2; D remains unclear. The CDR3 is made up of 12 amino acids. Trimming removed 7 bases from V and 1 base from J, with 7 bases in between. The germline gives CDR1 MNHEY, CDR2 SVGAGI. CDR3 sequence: CASTGLNYGYTF. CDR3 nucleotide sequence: TGTGCCAGCACAGGCCTTAACTATGGCTACACCTTC.

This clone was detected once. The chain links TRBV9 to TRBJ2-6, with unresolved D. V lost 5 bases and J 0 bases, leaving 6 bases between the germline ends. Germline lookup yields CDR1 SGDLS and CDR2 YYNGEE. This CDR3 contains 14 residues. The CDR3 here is CASSSYSGANVLTF. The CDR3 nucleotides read TGTGCCAGCAGTAGCTACTCTGGGGCCAACGTCCTGACTTTC.

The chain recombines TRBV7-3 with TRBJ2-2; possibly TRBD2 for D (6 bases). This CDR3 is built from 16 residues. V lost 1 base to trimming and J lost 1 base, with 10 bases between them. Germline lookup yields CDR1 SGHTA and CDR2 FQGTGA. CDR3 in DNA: TGTGCCAGCAGCTTAAAGCGGGCACAGAACACCGGGGAGCTGTTTTTT. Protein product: CASSLKRAQNTGELFF. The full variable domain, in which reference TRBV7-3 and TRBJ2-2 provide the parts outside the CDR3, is GAGVSQTPSNKVTEKGKYVELRCDPISGHTALYWYRQSLGQGPEFLIYFQGTGAADDSGLPNDRFFAVRPEGSVSTLKIQRTERGDSAVYLCASSLKRAQNTGELFFGEGSRLTVL.

The CDR3 DNA sequence: TGTGCCAGTAGTATCGACGGACCGCAAGCGGGTTTCTTTTCGGCCCGAGACTTTGAAAAACTGTTTTTT. Its protein is CASSIDGPQAGFFSARDFEKLFF. The gene calls are TRBV19 and TRBJ1-4; D remains unclear. Looked up from germline, CDR1 is LNHDA and CDR2 is SQIVND (reference sequence). The CDR3 is made up of 23 amino acids. Deletions cut 3 bases from V and 7 bases from J, with 39 bases between.

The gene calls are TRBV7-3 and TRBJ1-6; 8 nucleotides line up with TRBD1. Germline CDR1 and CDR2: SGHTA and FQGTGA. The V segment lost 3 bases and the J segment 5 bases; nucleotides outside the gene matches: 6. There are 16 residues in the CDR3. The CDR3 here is CASSLTGDPNNSPLHF. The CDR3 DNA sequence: TGTGCCAGCAGCTTGACAGGGGACCCTAATAATTCACCCCTCCACTTT. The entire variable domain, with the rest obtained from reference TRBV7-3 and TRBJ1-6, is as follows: GAGVSQTPSNKVTEKGKYVELRCDPISGHTALYWYRQSLGQGPEFLIYFQGTGAADDSGLPNDRFFAVRPEGSVSTLKIQRTERGDSAVYLCASSLTGDPNNSPLHFGNGTRLTVT.

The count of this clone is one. CDR3 sequence (DNA): TGTGCCAGCAGTTGGCAGAACACTGAAGCTTTCTTT. This sequence encodes CASSWQNTEAFF. The J gene is TRBJ1-1, the V gene TRBV6-5; D unresolved. The germline V gene encodes CDR1 MNHEY and CDR2 SVGAGI. This CDR3 region has 12 residues. V was pared by 4 bases and J by 1 base, with 4 bases between.

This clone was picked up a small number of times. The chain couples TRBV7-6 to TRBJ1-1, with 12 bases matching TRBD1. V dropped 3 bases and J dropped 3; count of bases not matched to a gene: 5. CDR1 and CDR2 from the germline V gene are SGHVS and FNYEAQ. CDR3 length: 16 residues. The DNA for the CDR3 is TGTGCCAGCAGCTTTGGGACAGGGGGCTGGGACACTGAAGCTTTCTTT. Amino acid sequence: CASSFGTGGWDTEAFF.

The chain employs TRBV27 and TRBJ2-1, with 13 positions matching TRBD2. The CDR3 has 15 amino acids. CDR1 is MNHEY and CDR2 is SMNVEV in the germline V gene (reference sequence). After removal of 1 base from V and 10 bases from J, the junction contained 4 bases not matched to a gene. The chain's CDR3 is CASSLWGTSGKEQFF. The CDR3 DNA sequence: TGTGCCAGCAGTTTATGGGGGACTAGCGGGAAGGAGCAGTTCTTC.

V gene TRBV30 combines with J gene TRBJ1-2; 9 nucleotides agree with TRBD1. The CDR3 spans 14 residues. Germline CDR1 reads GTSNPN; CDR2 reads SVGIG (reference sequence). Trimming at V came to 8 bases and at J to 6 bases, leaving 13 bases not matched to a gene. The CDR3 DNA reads TGTGCCGGGACGGGACAGGGACTAGAGGATGGCTACACCTTC. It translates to CAGTGQGLEDGYTF.

CDR3 DNA sequence: TGTGCCAGCAGCTCCGGACTAGCGGCCAGCTCCTACGAGCAGTACTTC. This translates into CASSSGLAASSYEQYF. The rearrangement joins TRBV7-9 to TRBJ2-7; TRBD2 agrees at 10 bases. This CDR3 comprises 16 residues. The germline CDR1 and CDR2 sequences are SEHNR and FQNEAQ (reference sequence). Losses at the gene ends were 4 bases for V and 0 bases for J; bases not matched to a gene: 6. The whole variable domain, remainder taken from reference TRBV7-9 and TRBJ2-7, is DTGVSQNPRHKITKRGQNVTFRCDPISEHNRLYWYRQTLGQGPEFLTYFQNEAQLEKSRLLSDRFSAERPKGSFSTLEIQRTEQGDSAMYLCASSSGLAASSYEQYFGPGTRLTVT.

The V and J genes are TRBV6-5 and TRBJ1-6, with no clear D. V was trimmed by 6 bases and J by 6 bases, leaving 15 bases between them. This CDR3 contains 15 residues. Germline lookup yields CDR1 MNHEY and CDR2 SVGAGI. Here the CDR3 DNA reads TGTGCCAGCAGCGAGACCCGGGGAGGTAATTCACCCCTCCACTTT. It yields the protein CASSETRGGNSPLHF.

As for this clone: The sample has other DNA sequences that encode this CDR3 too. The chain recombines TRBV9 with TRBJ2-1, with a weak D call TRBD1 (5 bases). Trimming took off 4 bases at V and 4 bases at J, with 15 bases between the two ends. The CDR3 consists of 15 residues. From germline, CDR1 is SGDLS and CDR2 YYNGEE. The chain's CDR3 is CASSPRQTSYNEQFF. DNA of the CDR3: TGTGCCAGCAGCCCTCGACAGACGAGTTACAATGAGCAGTTCTTC.